This TCR beta chain emerged from a study of regulatory T cells in long-lasting Graves disease. Points from the study as a whole: Public clonotype sharing was higher in persistent than newly diagnosed patients.

In this sample, this clonotype turned up a few times. What it binds is unknown. This CDR3 is built from 16 residues. Germline assignment: CDR1 KGHSH and CDR2 LQKENI. With 3 bases clipped from V and 1 base from J, the junction kept 2 bases outside the gene matches. The time point is: persistent/refractory GD, antithyroid drugs over 5 years with positive TRAb. The TCR library was prepared using RNA isolated from PBMCs. Arm-PCR with iRepertoire HTBI primers amplified the CDR3 regions for these TCR beta libraries. MiXCR, run by TCRdb on the multiplex PCR reads, gives a single entry per CDR3 protein. Here the sample spans about 430,000 distinct CDR3 sequences, roughly 23% being singletons.

The sequence was obtained from a female donor with Graves disease. V and J are TRBV18 and TRBJ2-5; 13 bases line up with TRBD2. The sample was peripheral blood mononuclear cells (PBMCs), taken when the disease was refractory, from a patient treated with antithyroid drugs. The CDR3 here is CASSPRLAGGQETQYF. The CDR3 DNA is TGTGCCAGCTCACCCCGACTAGCGGGAGGCCAAGAGACCCAGTACTTC.